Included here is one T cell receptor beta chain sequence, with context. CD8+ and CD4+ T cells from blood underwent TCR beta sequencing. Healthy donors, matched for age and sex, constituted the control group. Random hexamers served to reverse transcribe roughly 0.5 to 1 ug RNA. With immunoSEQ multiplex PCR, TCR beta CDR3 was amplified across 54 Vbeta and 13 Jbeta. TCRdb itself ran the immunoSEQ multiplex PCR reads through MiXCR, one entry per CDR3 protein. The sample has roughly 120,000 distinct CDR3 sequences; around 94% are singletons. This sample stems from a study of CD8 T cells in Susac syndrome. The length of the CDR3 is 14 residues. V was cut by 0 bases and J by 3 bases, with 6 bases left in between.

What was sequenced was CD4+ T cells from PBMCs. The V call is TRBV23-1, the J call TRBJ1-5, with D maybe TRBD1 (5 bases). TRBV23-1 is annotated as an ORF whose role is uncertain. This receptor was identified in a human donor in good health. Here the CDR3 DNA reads TGCGCCAGCAGTCAATCGACAGTCAATCAGCCCCAGCATTTT. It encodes CASSQSTVNQPQHF.